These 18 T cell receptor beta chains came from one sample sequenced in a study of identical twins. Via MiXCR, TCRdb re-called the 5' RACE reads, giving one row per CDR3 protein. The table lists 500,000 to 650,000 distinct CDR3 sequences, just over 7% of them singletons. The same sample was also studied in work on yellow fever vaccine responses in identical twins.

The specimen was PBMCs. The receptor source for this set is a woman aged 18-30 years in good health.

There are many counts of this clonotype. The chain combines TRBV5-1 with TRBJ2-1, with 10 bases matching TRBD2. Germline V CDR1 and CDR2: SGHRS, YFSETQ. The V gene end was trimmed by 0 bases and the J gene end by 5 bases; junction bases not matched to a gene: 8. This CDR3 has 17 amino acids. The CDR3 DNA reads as TGCGCCAGCAGCTTGGGTGGTAGCGGGAGGACCGACAATGAGCAGTTCTTC. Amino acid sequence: CASSLGGSGRTDNEQFF.

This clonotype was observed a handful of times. The CDR3 reads CSVERLGTSSSNEQFF. The CDR3 nucleotides read TGCAGCGTTGAACGTCTTGGGACTAGCAGCTCCAATGAGCAGTTCTTC. The J gene is TRBJ2-1, the V gene TRBV29-1, with 9 positions matching TRBD2. Germline assignment: CDR1 SQVTM and CDR2 ANQGSEA. CDR3 length equals 16 residues. V trimming: 2 bases; J trimming: 6 bases; junction bases outside the gene matches: 11.

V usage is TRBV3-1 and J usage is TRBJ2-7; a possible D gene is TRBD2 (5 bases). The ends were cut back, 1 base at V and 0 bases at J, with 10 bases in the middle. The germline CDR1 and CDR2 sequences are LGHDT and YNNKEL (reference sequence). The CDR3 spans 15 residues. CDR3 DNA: TGTGCCAGCAGCCAAGGCTACGGGGTCTCCTACGAGCAGTACTTC. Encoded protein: CASSQGYGVSYEQYF.

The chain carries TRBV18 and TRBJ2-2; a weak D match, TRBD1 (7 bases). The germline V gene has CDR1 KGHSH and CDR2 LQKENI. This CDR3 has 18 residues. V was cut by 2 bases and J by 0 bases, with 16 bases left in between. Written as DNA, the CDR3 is TGTGCCAGCTCACCATCCCCGGAGGGGGCGGCGAACACCGGGGAGCTGTTTTTT. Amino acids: CASSPSPEGAANTGELFF.

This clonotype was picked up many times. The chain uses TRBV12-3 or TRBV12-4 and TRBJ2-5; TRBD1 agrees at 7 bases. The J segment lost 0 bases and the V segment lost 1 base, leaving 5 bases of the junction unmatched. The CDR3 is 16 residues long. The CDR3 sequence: CASSLGTGAYQETQYF. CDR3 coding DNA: TGTGCCAGCAGTTTAGGGACAGGAGCGTACCAAGAGACCCAGTACTTC.

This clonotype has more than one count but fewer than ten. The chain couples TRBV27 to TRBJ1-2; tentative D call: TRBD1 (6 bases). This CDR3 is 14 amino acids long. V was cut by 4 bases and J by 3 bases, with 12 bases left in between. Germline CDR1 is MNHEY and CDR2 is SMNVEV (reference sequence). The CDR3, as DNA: TGTGCCAGCAGTTCCAGGGGTTCGTACTATGGCTACACCTTC. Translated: CASSSRGSYYGYTF.

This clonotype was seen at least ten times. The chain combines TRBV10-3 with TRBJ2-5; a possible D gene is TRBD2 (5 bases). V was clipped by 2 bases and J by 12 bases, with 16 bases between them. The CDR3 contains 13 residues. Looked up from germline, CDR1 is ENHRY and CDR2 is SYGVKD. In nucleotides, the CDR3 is TGTGCCATCAGTGAGAGGGATTCGGCAGCGGAGTACTTC. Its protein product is CAISERDSAAEYF.

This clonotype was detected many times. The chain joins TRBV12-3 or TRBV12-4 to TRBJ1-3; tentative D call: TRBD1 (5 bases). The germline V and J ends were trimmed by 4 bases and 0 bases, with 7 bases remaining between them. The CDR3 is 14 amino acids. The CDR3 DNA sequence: TGTGCCAGCAGTTCCGGGACCTCTGGAAACACCATATATTTT. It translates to CASSSGTSGNTIYF.

In DNA form, the CDR3 reads TGTGCCAGCAGTGACCAAGGGGGGACTAATGAAAAACTGTTTTTT. Residues: CASSDQGGTNEKLFF. The chain is built from TRBV6-1 and TRBJ1-4; a weak D match, TRBD1 (6 bases). V was cut by 3 bases and J by 2 bases, with 10 bases left in between. The length of the CDR3 is 15 residues. Germline assignment: CDR1 MNHNS and CDR2 SASEGT.

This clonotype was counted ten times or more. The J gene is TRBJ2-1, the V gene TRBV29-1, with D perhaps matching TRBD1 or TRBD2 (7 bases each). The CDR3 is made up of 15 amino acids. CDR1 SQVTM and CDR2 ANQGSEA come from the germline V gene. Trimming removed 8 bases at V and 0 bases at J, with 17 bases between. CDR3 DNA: TGCAGCTCCAGGGAGGGGGCGCGCTCCTACAATGAGCAGTTCTTC. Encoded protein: CSSREGARSYNEQFF.

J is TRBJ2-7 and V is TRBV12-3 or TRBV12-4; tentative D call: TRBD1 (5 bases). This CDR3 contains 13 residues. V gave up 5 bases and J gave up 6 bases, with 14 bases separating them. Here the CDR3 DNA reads TGTGCCAGCAGTCCCGAGACAGTCAGCGAGCAGTACTTC. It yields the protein CASSPETVSEQYF.

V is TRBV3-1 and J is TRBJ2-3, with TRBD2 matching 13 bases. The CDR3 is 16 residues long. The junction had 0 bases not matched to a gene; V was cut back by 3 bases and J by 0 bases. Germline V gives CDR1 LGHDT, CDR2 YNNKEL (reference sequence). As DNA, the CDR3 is TGTGCCAGCAGCCAGACTAGCGGGGGGAGCACAGATACGCAGTATTTT. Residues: CASSQTSGGSTDTQYF.

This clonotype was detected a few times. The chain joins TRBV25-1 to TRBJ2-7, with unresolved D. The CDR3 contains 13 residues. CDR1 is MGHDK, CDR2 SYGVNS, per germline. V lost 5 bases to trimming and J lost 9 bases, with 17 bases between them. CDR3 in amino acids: CASSRKDWYRQYF. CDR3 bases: TGTGCCAGCAGTCGGAAGGATTGGTATAGGCAGTACTTC.

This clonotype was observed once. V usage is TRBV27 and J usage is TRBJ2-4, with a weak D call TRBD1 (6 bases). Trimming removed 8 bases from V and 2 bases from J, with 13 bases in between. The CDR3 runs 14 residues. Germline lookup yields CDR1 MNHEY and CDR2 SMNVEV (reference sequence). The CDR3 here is CASGPDSPKNIQYF. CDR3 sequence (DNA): TGTGCCAGCGGCCCGGACAGCCCCAAAAACATTCAGTACTTC.

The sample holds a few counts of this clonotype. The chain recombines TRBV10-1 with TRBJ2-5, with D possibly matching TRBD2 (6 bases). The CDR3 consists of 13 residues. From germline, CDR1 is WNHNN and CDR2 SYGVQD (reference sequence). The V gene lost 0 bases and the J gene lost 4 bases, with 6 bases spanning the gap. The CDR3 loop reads CASSESTRETQYF. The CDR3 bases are TGCGCCAGCAGTGAGTCGACTAGAGAGACCCAGTACTTC.

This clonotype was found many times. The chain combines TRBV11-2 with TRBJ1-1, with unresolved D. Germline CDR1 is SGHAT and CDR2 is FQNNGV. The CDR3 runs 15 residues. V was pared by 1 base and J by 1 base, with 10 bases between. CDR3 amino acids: CASSLVGRTNTEAFF. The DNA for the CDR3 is TGTGCCAGCAGCTTAGTCGGGAGAACGAACACTGAAGCTTTCTTT.

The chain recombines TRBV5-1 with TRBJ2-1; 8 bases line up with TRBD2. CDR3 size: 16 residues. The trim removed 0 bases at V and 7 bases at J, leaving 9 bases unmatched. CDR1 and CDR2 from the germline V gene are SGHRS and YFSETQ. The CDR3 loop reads CASSLEGSGMGNEQFF. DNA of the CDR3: TGCGCCAGCAGCTTGGAGGGTAGCGGGATGGGGAATGAGCAGTTCTTC.

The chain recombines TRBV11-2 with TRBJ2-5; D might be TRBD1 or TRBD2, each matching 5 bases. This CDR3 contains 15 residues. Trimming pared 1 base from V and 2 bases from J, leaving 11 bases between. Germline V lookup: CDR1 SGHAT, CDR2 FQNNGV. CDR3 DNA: TGTGCCAGCAGCTTAGTTGGGTGGGGGCAAGAGACCCAGTACTTC. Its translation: CASSLVGWGQETQYF.